The 28 T cell receptor beta chains below were found in one sample sequenced in a study of cytomegalovirus exposure and HLA in healthy donors (dated by TCRdb to about 2017). The library relied on the immunoSEQ multiplex PCR assay. For the multiplex PCR, a mixture combining 60 forward primers for TCR Vbeta segments and 13 reverse primers for TCR Jbeta segments was used. Imported from immuneACCESS, the table was reduced by TCRdb to in-frame sequences with V and J called. These copies leave out some clones; in studies compared against another copy, an unresolved V gene accounts for under half, and the cause of the remainder is not known. The sample table holds some 160,000 clones, of which around 77% were seen once. About 1.5% of the sample is in the top ten clones. Sequences were obtained from PBMCs. The receptors were sampled from a woman in her 30s in good health and CMV-seronegative.

The J gene is TRBJ2-7, the V gene TRBV5-6; 7 bases line up with TRBD1. Germline CDR1 reads SGHDT; CDR2 reads YYEEEE. This CDR3 is 15 amino acids long. After removal of 3 bases from V and 7 bases from J, the junction contained 13 bases not matched to a gene. The DNA for the CDR3 is TGTGCCAGCAGCTATCCGTCGACAGGGTTGGGTGAGCAGTACTTC. Translated: CASSYPSTGLGEQYF.

This clone was counted once. V gene TRBV5-1 combines with J gene TRBJ2-5, with D perhaps TRBD1 (5 bases). The CDR3 has 14 amino acids. With 0 bases removed from V and 3 bases from J, the gap between germline ends came to 9 bases. Germline assignment: CDR1 SGHRS and CDR2 YFSETQ. The chain's CDR3 is CASSLEGREETQYF. For the CDR3, the DNA is TGCGCCAGCAGCTTGGAGGGCAGGGAAGAGACCCAGTACTTC.

The chain employs TRBV5-1 and TRBJ2-7; D unresolved. CDR1 SGHRS and CDR2 YFSETQ come from the germline V gene. Trimming pared 0 bases from V and 3 bases from J, leaving 16 bases between. The length of the CDR3 is 16 residues. The CDR3 coding sequence is TGCGCCAGCAGCTTGGCCCGCGGTCAGATCCGCTACGAGCAGTACTTC. Amino acids: CASSLARGQIRYEQYF. Filled out from reference TRBV5-1 and TRBJ2-7, the complete variable domain reads KAGVTQTPRYLIKTRGQQVTLSCSPISGHRSVSWYQQTPGQGLQFLFEYFSETQRNKGNFPGRFSGRQFSNSRSEMNVSTLELGDSALYLCASSLARGQIRYEQYFGPGTRLTVT.

In this sample, this clone turned up once. J is TRBJ2-7 and V is TRBV5-1; 8 nucleotides align to TRBD2. The germline V gene has CDR1 SGHRS and CDR2 YFSETQ. CDR3 length: 15 residues. J was trimmed by 4 bases and V by 0 bases; bases with no gene match: 6. This CDR3 is CASSLAGGAGYEQYF. As DNA, the CDR3 is TGCGCCAGCAGCTTGGCCGGGGGGGCTGGATACGAGCAGTACTTC.

This chain joins TRBV28 and TRBJ1-1, with TRBD1 identical over 7 bases. Germline V CDR1 and CDR2: MDHEN, SYDVKM. Trimming at V came to 8 bases and at J to 11 bases, leaving 5 bases not matched to a gene. CDR3 length equals 10 residues. The CDR3 DNA reads as TGTGCCAGCGGGGAGACAGGGGCTTTCTTT. Translated, it gives CASGETGAFF.

This clone was found once. V is TRBV14 and J is TRBJ2-7; D is possibly TRBD2 (5 bases). Trimming stripped 8 bases from V and 2 bases from J, with 7 bases between. The germline V gene has CDR1 SGHDN and CDR2 FVKESK. This CDR3 comprises 11 residues. CDR3 sequence (DNA): TGTGCCAGCGGGCGGGCCTACGAGCAGTACTTC. Its protein is CASGRAYEQYF.

Worth noting for this clone: Other DNA sequences within the sample encode an identical CDR3. This chain links TRBV29-1 with TRBJ1-1; 7 bases map to TRBD1. Germline-derived CDR1 and CDR2 are SQVTM and ANQGSEA. This CDR3 spans 12 amino acids. The V and J ends lost 6 bases and 1 base, in that order; junction bases with no gene match: 2. CDR3 DNA sequence: TGCAGCGTCGGGACAGCGAACACTGAAGCTTTCTTT. It is translated as CSVGTANTEAFF. The full variable domain, with the rest looked up from reference TRBV29-1 and TRBJ1-1, is SAVISQKPSRDICQRGTSLTIQCQVDSQVTMMFWYRQQPGQSLTLIATANQGSEATYESGFVIDKFPISRPNLTFSTLTVSNMSPEDSSIYLCSVGTANTEAFFGQGTRLTVV.

This rearrangement joins TRBV6-5 to TRBJ2-2; TRBD1 matches 9 bases. V dropped 5 bases and J dropped 7; count of bases not matched to a gene: 8. Germline-derived CDR1 and CDR2 are MNHEY and SVGAGI. This CDR3 is built from 15 residues. The CDR3 DNA reads as TGTGCCAGCAGTCCCCGGGACAGGGCCAGCGGGGAGCTGTTTTTT. Amino acid sequence: CASSPRDRASGELFF.

This chain links TRBV27 with TRBJ1-5, with 11 nucleotides matching TRBD1. Trimming removed 8 bases from V and 6 bases from J; junction bases left unmatched: 9. The CDR3 is made up of 15 amino acids. Germline lookup yields CDR1 MNHEY and CDR2 SMNVEV (reference sequence). The CDR3 loop is CASSDRDRGSQPQHF. For the CDR3, the DNA is TGTGCCAGCTCCGACCGGGACAGGGGGAGTCAGCCCCAGCATTTT.

CDR3 region: CASRERPTDTQYF. The CDR3 coding sequence is TGTGCCAGCAGGGAGCGGCCCACAGATACGCAGTATTTT. The chain links TRBV28 to TRBJ2-3; a possible D gene is TRBD2 (5 bases). This CDR3 is 13 amino acids long. V shed 6 bases and J shed 2 bases, with 9 bases lying between them. Per the germline V gene, CDR1 is MDHEN and CDR2 is SYDVKM.

The genes are TRBV5-6 and TRBJ2-5; 9 bases agree with TRBD1. CDR1 and CDR2 from the germline V gene are SGHDT and YYEEEE. The CDR3 is 15 residues long. Germline trimming cut 0 bases from V and 3 bases from J; bases unmatched to any gene: 3. CDR3 nucleotides: TGTGCCAGCAGCTTGGCCGGGACAGGGAAAGAGACCCAGTACTTC. Translating it yields CASSLAGTGKETQYF.

This clone was recorded only once. The chain recombines TRBV15 with TRBJ2-1; the match to TRBD2 covers 10 bases. After removal of 2 bases from V and 5 bases from J, the junction contained 6 bases not matched to a gene. Germline values: CDR1 LNHNV, CDR2 YYDKDF (reference sequence). This CDR3 comprises 16 residues. CDR3 protein: CATSRPRTSGNNEQFF. In DNA, the CDR3 is TGTGCCACCAGCAGACCACGGACTAGCGGAAACAATGAGCAGTTCTTC.

The chain couples TRBV4-1 to TRBJ1-2, with D perhaps matching TRBD1 (5 bases). Germline loops: CDR1 MGHRA, CDR2 YSYEKL. Trimming stripped 0 bases from V and 3 bases from J, with 14 bases between. This CDR3 is built from 16 residues. This chain's CDR3 is CASSQEGRTPHYGYTF. The CDR3 DNA sequence: TGCGCCAGCAGCCAAGAGGGGCGCACCCCCCACTATGGCTACACCTTC.

This clone appeared a single time. The chain employs TRBV18 and TRBJ1-1, with 10 nucleotides matching TRBD1. The V segment lost 3 bases and the J segment 3 bases; nucleotides outside the gene matches: 1. Per the germline V gene, CDR1 is KGHSH and CDR2 is LQKENI. The CDR3 consists of 14 residues. CDR3 nucleotides: TGTGCCAGCTCACCGACAGGGGGCGACACTGAAGCTTTCTTT. It is translated as CASSPTGGDTEAFF.

This chain joins TRBV10-2 and TRBJ2-5; 7 bases are shared with TRBD2. The CDR3 extends over 14 amino acids. From germline, CDR1 is WSHSY and CDR2 SAAADI. The trim removed 4 bases at V and 2 bases at J, leaving 4 bases unmatched. In DNA, the CDR3 is TGCGCCAGCAGTGCAATGGGACTACAAGAGACCCAGTACTTC. This translates into CASSAMGLQETQYF.

In nucleotides, the CDR3 is TGTGCCAGCAATAGGGGCATAACAGATACGCAGTATTTT. It specifies CASNRGITDTQYF. The chain joins TRBV25-1 to TRBJ2-3, with D possibly matching TRBD1 (5 bases). This CDR3 is 13 amino acids long. Per germline, CDR1 MGHDK and CDR2 SYGVNS. V lost 7 bases to trimming and J lost 3 bases, with 11 bases between them. The full variable domain, with the rest looked up from reference TRBV25-1 and TRBJ2-3, is EADIYQTPRYLVIGTGKKITLECSQTMGHDKMYWYQQDPGMELHLIHYSYGVNSTEKGDLSSESTVSRIRTEHFPLTLESARPSHTSQYLCASNRGITDTQYFGPGTRLTVL.

The rearrangement uses TRBV5-6 and TRBJ2-7; D possibly corresponds to TRBD1 (6 bases). The CDR3 is made up of 16 amino acids. Germline CDR1 SGHDT, CDR2 YYEEEE. Trimming shortened V by 6 bases and J by 3 bases, and 22 bases separated the two germline ends. The CDR3: CASNPPPGTRIYEQYF. The DNA of the CDR3 is TGTGCCAGCAACCCACCACCGGGGACAAGAATCTACGAGCAGTACTTC.

The chain joins TRBV27 to TRBJ2-5; 7 nucleotides match TRBD1. V shed 6 bases, J shed 1 base, and the junction held 2 bases outside the gene matches. The CDR3 length is 13 residues. Looked up from germline, CDR1 is MNHEY and CDR2 is SMNVEV (reference sequence). The CDR3 region has the DNA TGTGCCAGCAGGGGACAGATCCAAGAGACCCAGTACTTC. It encodes CASRGQIQETQYF.

The chain uses TRBV6-5 and TRBJ1-5; 9 bases are shared with TRBD1. Germline V gene sequence: CDR1 MNHEY, CDR2 SVGAGI. CDR3 length equals 14 residues. The ends lost 6 bases at V and 7 bases at J; junction bases unmatched: 7. As DNA, the CDR3 is TGTGCCAGCAGCCCACAGGGGGCCGGACAGCCCCAGCATTTT. Protein product: CASSPQGAGQPQHF.

This chain connects TRBV5-6 to TRBJ2-3; 7 bases are shared with TRBD2. This CDR3 spans 18 amino acids. The germline V gene has CDR1 SGHDT and CDR2 YYEEEE. The V gene end was trimmed by 4 bases and the J gene end by 0 bases; junction bases not matched to a gene: 14. The CDR3 DNA is TGTGCCAGCAGCAGCTTACTAGCGCCCCTCTTAAGCACAGATACGCAGTATTTT. This gives the protein CASSSLLAPLLSTDTQYF.

This clone has only a few counts. The rearrangement links TRBV10-3 to TRBJ1-2; D possibly corresponds to TRBD1 (6 bases). Trimming cost V 9 bases and J 3 bases, with 11 bases left between them. The CDR3 sequence is 12 residues long. Germline V CDR1 and CDR2: ENHRY, SYGVKD. CDR3 in amino acids: CAIRGGDYGYTF. The CDR3 bases are TGTGCCATTAGGGGGGGCGACTATGGCTACACCTTC.

This chain joins TRBV19 and TRBJ1-2; D uncertain. From germline, CDR1 is LNHDA and CDR2 SQIVND (reference sequence). This CDR3 has 13 amino acids. Trimming pared 1 base from V and 4 bases from J, leaving 7 bases between. CDR3 region: CASSIGEAYGYTF. The DNA for the CDR3 is TGTGCCAGTAGTATAGGGGAGGCCTATGGCTACACCTTC.

To note about this clone: The junction and the germline gene differ at one end; a read error may be behind it. V usage is TRBV7-8 and J usage is TRBJ2-1; D uncertain. The germline V gene has CDR1 SGHVS and CDR2 FQNEAQ. The CDR3 totals 11 residues. The CDR3 sequence: CASSLSAGPVF. CDR3 nucleotide sequence: TGTGCCAGCAGCTTATCGGCAGGCCCCGTCTTC.

The chain carries TRBV30 and TRBJ2-2; 15 nucleotides align to TRBD2. The CDR3 spans 18 residues. Germline values: CDR1 GTSNPN, CDR2 SVGIG (reference sequence). The V gene end was trimmed by 0 bases and the J gene end by 5 bases; junction bases not matched to a gene: 7. CDR3 sequence reads: CAWSVTRTSGGETGELFF. The CDR3 DNA sequence: TGTGCCTGGAGTGTTACTCGGACTAGCGGGGGGGAAACCGGGGAGCTGTTTTTT.

V is TRBV10-3 and J is TRBJ2-3; 9 nucleotides agree with TRBD1. With V trimmed by 6 bases and J by 4 bases, 2 bases remained unmatched. The germline V gene encodes CDR1 ENHRY and CDR2 SYGVKD. CDR3 length equals 13 residues. The CDR3 DNA follows: TGTGCCATCAGGGACAGGGGCGCAGATACGCAGTATTTT. It translates to CAIRDRGADTQYF.

This clone occurred a few times. The chain employs TRBV5-6 and TRBJ1-1; maybe TRBD1 (5 bases). From germline, CDR1 is SGHDT and CDR2 YYEEEE. CDR3 size: 14 residues. V was pared by 1 base and J by 7 bases, with 14 bases between. The CDR3 spells CASSLPDSPSEAFF. The DNA for the CDR3 is TGTGCCAGCAGCTTGCCTGACAGCCCAAGTGAAGCTTTCTTT.

The CDR3 sequence is CASSLRTTGTDTQYF. DNA of the CDR3: TGTGCCAGCAGTTTAAGGACAACCGGCACAGATACGCAGTATTTT. J is TRBJ2-3 and V is TRBV28, with a possible D match to TRBD1 (5 bases). This CDR3 contains 15 residues. The germline V gene has CDR1 MDHEN and CDR2 SYDVKM. Deletions cut 2 bases from V and 1 base from J, with 10 bases between.

The CDR3: CASSSQGIGVGTEAFF. CDR3 nucleotides: TGTGCCAGCAGTTCACAGGGGATCGGGGTAGGCACTGAAGCTTTCTTT. The rearrangement joins TRBV27 to TRBJ1-1, with 7 nucleotides matching TRBD1. The CDR3 totals 16 residues. From germline, CDR1 is MNHEY and CDR2 SMNVEV (reference sequence). V lost 4 bases to trimming and J lost 4 bases; unmatched junction nucleotides: 12.